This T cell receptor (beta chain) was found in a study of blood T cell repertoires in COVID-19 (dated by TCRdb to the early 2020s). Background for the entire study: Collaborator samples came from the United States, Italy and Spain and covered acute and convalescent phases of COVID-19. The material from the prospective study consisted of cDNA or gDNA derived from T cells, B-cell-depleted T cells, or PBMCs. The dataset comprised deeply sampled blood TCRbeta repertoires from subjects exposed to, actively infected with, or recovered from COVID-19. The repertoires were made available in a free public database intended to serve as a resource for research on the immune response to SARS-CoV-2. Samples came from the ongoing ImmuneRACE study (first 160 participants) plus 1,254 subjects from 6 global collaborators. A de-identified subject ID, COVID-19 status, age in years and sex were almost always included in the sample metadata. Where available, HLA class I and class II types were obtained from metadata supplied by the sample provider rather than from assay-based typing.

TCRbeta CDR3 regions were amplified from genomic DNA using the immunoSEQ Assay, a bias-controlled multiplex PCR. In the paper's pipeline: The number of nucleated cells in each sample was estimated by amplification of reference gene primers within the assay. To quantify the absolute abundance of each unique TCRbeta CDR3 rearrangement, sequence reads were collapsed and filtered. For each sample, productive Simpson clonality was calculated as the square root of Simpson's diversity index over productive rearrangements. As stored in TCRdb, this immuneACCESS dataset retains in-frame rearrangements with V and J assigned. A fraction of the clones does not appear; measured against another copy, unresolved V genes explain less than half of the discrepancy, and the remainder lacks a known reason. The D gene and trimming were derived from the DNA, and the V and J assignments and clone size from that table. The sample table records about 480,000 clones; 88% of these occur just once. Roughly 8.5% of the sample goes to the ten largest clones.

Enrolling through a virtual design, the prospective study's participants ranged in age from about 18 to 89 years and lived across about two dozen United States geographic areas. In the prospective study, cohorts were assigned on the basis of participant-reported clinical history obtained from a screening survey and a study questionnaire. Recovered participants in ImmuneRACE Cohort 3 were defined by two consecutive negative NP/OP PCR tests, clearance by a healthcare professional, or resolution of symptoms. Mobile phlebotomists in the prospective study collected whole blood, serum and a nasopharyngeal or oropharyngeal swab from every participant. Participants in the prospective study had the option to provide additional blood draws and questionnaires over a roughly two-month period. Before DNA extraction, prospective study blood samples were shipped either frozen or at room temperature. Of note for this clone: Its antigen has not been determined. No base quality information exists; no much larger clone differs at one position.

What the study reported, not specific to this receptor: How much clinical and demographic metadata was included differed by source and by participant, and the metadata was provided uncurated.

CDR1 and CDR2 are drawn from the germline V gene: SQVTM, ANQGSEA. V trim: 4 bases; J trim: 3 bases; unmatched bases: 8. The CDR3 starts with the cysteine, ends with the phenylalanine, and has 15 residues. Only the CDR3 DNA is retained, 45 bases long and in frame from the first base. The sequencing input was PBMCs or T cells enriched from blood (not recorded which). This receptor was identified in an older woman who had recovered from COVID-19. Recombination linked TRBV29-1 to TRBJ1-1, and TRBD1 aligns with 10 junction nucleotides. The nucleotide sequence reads TGCAGCGTTGGAAACCGGGACAGGGGAGACACTGAAGCTTTCTTT. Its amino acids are CSVGNRDRGDTEAFF.